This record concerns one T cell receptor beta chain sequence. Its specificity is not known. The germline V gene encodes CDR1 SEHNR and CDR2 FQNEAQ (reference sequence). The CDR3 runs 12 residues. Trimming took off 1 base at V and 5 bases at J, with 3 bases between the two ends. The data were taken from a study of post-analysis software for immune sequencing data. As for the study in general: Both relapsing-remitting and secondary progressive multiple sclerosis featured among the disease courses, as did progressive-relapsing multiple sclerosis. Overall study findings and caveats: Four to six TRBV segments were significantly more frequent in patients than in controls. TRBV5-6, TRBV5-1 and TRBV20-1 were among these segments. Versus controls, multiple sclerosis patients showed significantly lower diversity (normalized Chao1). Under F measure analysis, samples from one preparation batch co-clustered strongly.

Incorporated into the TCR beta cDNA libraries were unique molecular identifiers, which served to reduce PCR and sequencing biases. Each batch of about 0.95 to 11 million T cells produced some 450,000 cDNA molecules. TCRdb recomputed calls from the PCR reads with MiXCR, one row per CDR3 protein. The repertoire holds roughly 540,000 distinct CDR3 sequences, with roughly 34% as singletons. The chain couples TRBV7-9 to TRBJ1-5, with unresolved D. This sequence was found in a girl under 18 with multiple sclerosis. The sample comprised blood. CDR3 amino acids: CASSLDYQPQHF. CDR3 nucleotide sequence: TGTGCCAGCAGCTTAGATTATCAGCCCCAGCATTTT.